This T cell receptor beta chain was sequenced during a study of cytomegalovirus exposure and HLA in healthy donors. Turning to the study itself: Earlier, almost 120 million unique TCR beta sequences were recovered from approximately 200 million T cells by an analysis. Notes on the study in general: Later genetic work tied a missense DCLRE1C variant to beta-chain V and J trimming.

With respect to this clone: Its antigen is not known.

The PCR used 60 Vbeta and 13 Jbeta primers. The table came from immunoSEQ multiplex PCR; TCRdb's copy has only in-frame clones and leaves some out. The sample has about 79,000 clones; 74% are singletons. The CDR3 extends over 16 amino acids. After removal of 4 bases from V and 5 bases from J, the junction contained 6 bases not matched to a gene. Germline V gene data show CDR1 as SGDLS and CDR2 as YYNGEE. Source material: PBMCs. This chain connects TRBV9 to TRBJ2-1, with TRBD2 identical over 13 bases. The receptor comes from a man in his forties in good health and CMV-seropositive. The CDR3, as DNA: TGTGCCAGCAGCTCGAGGACTAGCGGGGGCAACAATGAGCAGTTCTTC. Translated: CASSSRTSGGNNEQFF.